What follows are 30 T cell receptor beta chains derived from one specimen sequenced in a study of OX40 agonist ivuxolimab in advanced cancers. The assay was immunoSEQ multiplex PCR, and TCRdb's table has in-frame clones only and misses some. Of some 66,000 clones listed, about 85% are singletons. Sample: CD4+ or CD8+ T cells sorted from blood, taken in a trial of the OX40 agonist ivuxolimab. These TCRs come from an adult with an advanced solid tumor such as melanoma, head and neck, liver or kidney cancer.

The V call is TRBV6-1, the J call TRBJ2-5; D possibly corresponds to TRBD1 (5 bases). CDR3 length: 14 amino acids. With 2 bases removed from V and 5 bases from J, the gap between germline ends came to 12 bases. Looked up from germline, CDR1 is MNHNS and CDR2 is SASEGT. CDR3: CASSELRGGETQYF. The CDR3 nucleotides read TGTGCCAGCAGTGAACTAAGGGGCGGTGAGACCCAGTACTTC.

The chain combines TRBV18 with TRBJ1-2; possibly TRBD1 for D (6 bases). Germline V gives CDR1 KGHSH, CDR2 LQKENI. The ends were cut back, 0 bases at V and 2 bases at J, with 13 bases in the middle. The length of the CDR3 is 16 residues. CDR3 amino acids: CASSPPRSGANYGYTF. CDR3 nucleotide sequence: TGTGCCAGCTCACCACCTAGATCAGGGGCGAACTATGGCTACACCTTC.

The chain has TRBV9 and TRBJ1-4, with a tentative D call TRBD1 (5 bases). The V gene's germline CDR1 is SGDLS and CDR2 YYNGEE. The CDR3 sequence is 17 residues long. Trimming cost V 2 bases and J 0 bases, with 14 bases left between them. CDR3 DNA sequence: TGTGCCAGCAGCGTCACCTCACAAGGGGCAACTAATGAAAAACTGTTTTTT. Translating gives CASSVTSQGATNEKLFF.

The rearrangement joins TRBV10-3 to TRBJ2-7; maybe TRBD2 (7 bases). Germline CDR1 ENHRY, CDR2 SYGVKD. The ends were cut back, 5 bases at V and 3 bases at J, with 17 bases in the middle. The CDR3 consists of 15 residues. The CDR3 loop is CAISTPTGGSYEQYF. CDR3 sequence (DNA): TGTGCCATCAGTACCCCAACGGGGGGCAGCTACGAGCAGTACTTC.

This clone was seen a few times. The rearrangement links TRBV7-8 to TRBJ1-6, with 8 nucleotides matching TRBD1. The CDR3 covers 15 residues. V lost 3 bases and J lost 7; bases outside the gene matches: 5. In germline, CDR1 is SGHVS, CDR2 FQNEAQ. CDR3 sequence (DNA): TGTGCCAGCAGCTTCTCGACAGGGGTCAATTCACCCCTCCACTTT. Its protein is CASSFSTGVNSPLHF.

The chain recombines TRBV7-9 with TRBJ2-5; 11 bases match TRBD2. The end of the DNA fits TRBJ2-7 better, so the J call may be wrong. This CDR3 is 16 amino acids long. Germline V gives CDR1 SEHNR, CDR2 FQNEAQ (reference sequence). The chain's CDR3 is CASSLVLSGRVYEQYF. The CDR3, as DNA: TGTGCCAGCAGCTTAGTTCTTAGCGGGAGGGTTTACGAGCAGTACTTC.

The chain links TRBV2 to TRBJ1-2, with D tentatively TRBD1 (6 bases). Trimming pared 8 bases from V and 8 bases from J, leaving 15 bases between. This CDR3 is built from 12 residues. The germline CDR1 and CDR2 sequences are SNHLY and FYNNEI. In DNA, the CDR3 is TGTGCCAGCGCCGGAACAGGGCGGGGCTACACCTTC. Translation: CASAGTGRGYTF.

The sample holds a few counts of this clone. This chain joins TRBV10-1 and TRBJ2-1, with TRBD2 identical over 9 bases. Trimming took 2 bases from V and 10 from J; bases not matched to a gene: 9. CDR1 and CDR2 from the germline V gene are WNHNN and SYGVQD (reference sequence). The CDR3 runs 15 residues. CDR3 loop: CASSEVAGVAREQFF. DNA of the CDR3: TGCGCCAGCAGTGAGGTAGCGGGAGTAGCGCGGGAGCAGTTCTTC.

CDR3 nucleotide sequence: TGTGCCAGCAGCTTAGCGGCCGGCCAGGGAGACATTCAGTACTTC. Residues: CASSLAAGQGDIQYF. The chain is built from TRBV7-9 and TRBJ2-4; D could derive from TRBD1 or TRBD2 (5 bases each). The CDR3 sequence is 15 residues long. Germline V gives CDR1 SEHNR, CDR2 FQNEAQ (reference sequence). Between the trimmed V and J ends, which lost 0 bases and 8 bases, there was a span of 14 bases.

The chain combines TRBV11-2 with TRBJ2-7; D remains ambiguous. The CDR3 contains 13 residues. The V gene lost 4 bases and the J gene lost 4 bases, with 11 bases spanning the gap. CDR1 SGHAT and CDR2 FQNNGV come from the germline V gene. CDR3 sequence: CASSSAQQYEQYF. The CDR3 nucleotides are TGTGCCAGCAGCTCAGCCCAACAATACGAGCAGTACTTC.

In DNA form, the CDR3 reads TGTGCCAGCAGCTTGGGACAGGGGGGTGTCACCTACAATGAGCAGTTCTTC. Protein: CASSLGQGGVTYNEQFF. This chain joins TRBV11-3 and TRBJ2-1, with TRBD1 matching over 11 bases. In germline, CDR1 is SGHNT, CDR2 YENEEA. After removal of 3 bases from V and 2 bases from J, the junction contained 6 bases not matched to a gene. The CDR3 contains 17 residues.

The chain's CDR3 is CASTPGPSTSYEQYF. The CDR3 nucleotides read TGTGCCAGCACACCAGGCCCATCTACCTCCTACGAGCAGTACTTC. This sequence joins TRBV6-1 and TRBJ2-7; no firm D call. The CDR3 has 15 residues. Germline assignment: CDR1 MNHNS and CDR2 SASEGT. Trimming cost V 7 bases and J 0 bases, with 16 bases left between them.

The rearrangement links TRBV18 to TRBJ2-7; D is unclear. CDR1 and CDR2 (germline): KGHSH, LQKENI. Trimming stripped 6 bases from V and 5 bases from J, with 14 bases between. CDR3 length: 13 residues. The CDR3 region is CASSARRAHEQYF. The CDR3 DNA sequence: TGTGCCAGCTCCGCAAGACGGGCCCACGAGCAGTACTTC.

On this clone: A junction end diverges from the germline sequence, so it may reflect a read error. The chain joins TRBV5-1 to TRBJ1-4, with 7 positions matching TRBD1. This CDR3 is built from 14 residues. Germline CDR1 reads SGHRS; CDR2 reads YFSETQ. CDR3 sequence reads: CVSSTEGANEKLFF. In DNA, the CDR3 is TGCGTCAGCAGCACCGAGGGGGCAAATGAAAAACTGTTTTTT.

This clone was found once. The chain combines TRBV18 with TRBJ1-2; TRBD1 is a possible D gene (6 bases). V was clipped by 4 bases and J by 2 bases, with 14 bases between them. This CDR3 has 15 amino acids. CDR1 and CDR2 (germline): KGHSH, LQKENI. CDR3 sequence: CASSHLDSANYGYTF. CDR3 nucleotide sequence: TGTGCCAGCTCACATCTGGACAGCGCCAACTATGGCTACACCTTC. Together with reference TRBV18 and TRBJ1-2, the CDR3 gives the full variable domain: NAGVMQNPRHLVRRRGQEARLRCSPMKGHSHVYWYRQLPEEGLKFMVYLQKENIIDESGMPKERFSAEFPKEGPSILRIQQVVRGDSAAYFCASSHLDSANYGYTFGSGTRLTVV.

The chain couples TRBV14 to TRBJ2-4; the D is unclear. The CDR3 consists of 12 residues. Germline values: CDR1 SGHDN, CDR2 FVKESK. Trimming shortened V by 1 base and J by 6 bases, and 4 bases separated the two germline ends. In DNA form, the CDR3 reads TGTGCCAGCAGCCAAGTGGCAAACATTCAGTACTTC. Translation gives CASSQVANIQYF.

DNA for the CDR3: TGTGCCAGCAGCGTAGGAGGGGGGGACACCGGGGAGCTGTTTTTT. Its protein product is CASSVGGGDTGELFF. This sequence joins TRBV9 and TRBJ2-2; maybe TRBD2 (7 bases). Trimming removed 0 bases from V and 3 bases from J, with 9 bases in between. Germline CDR1 reads SGDLS; CDR2 reads YYNGEE. The CDR3 is 15 residues long.

The V gene is TRBV11-3, the J gene TRBJ1-5; TRBD1 matches 10 bases. Germline V lookup: CDR1 SGHNT, CDR2 YENEEA. The CDR3 is made up of 16 amino acids. V was pared by 5 bases and J by 6 bases, with 10 bases of the junction left unmatched. This CDR3 reads CASSARPTGGPQPQHF. As DNA, the CDR3 is TGTGCCAGCAGCGCCCGACCGACAGGGGGCCCTCAGCCCCAGCATTTT.

The V gene is TRBV28, the J gene TRBJ1-4; a possible D gene is TRBD1 (5 bases). There are 13 residues in the CDR3. Per germline, CDR1 MDHEN and CDR2 SYDVKM. V was trimmed by 8 bases and J by 8 bases, leaving 15 bases between them. The CDR3, as DNA: TGTGCCAGCCGAGAGGGGTTTAACGAAAAACTGTTTTTT. Translation gives CASREGFNEKLFF.

This clone was seen once. This sequence joins TRBV5-5 and TRBJ1-6, with TRBD1 as a possible D gene (5 bases). V lost 0 bases, J lost 7 bases, and 11 bases lay in between. Germline V gene lookup returns CDR1 SGHKS and CDR2 YYEKEE (reference sequence). The CDR3 extends over 15 amino acids. The CDR3 bases are TGTGCCAGCAGCTTGGTCACAAAGGGGAATTCACCCCTCCACTTT. It translates to CASSLVTKGNSPLHF.

The V and J genes are TRBV10-3 and TRBJ1-1; a weak D match, TRBD1 (5 bases). Germline CDR1 ENHRY, CDR2 SYGVKD. Trimming took off 3 bases at V and 1 base at J, with 9 bases between the two ends. The CDR3 totals 14 residues. CDR3 in amino acids: CAISEITGNTEAFF. CDR3 coding DNA: TGTGCCATCAGTGAAATAACAGGGAACACTGAAGCTTTCTTT.

V is TRBV5-1 and J is TRBJ2-5, with D tentatively TRBD1 (5 bases). The CDR3 loop spans 15 amino acids. V dropped 0 bases and J dropped 5 bases, with 14 bases sitting between them. The V gene's germline CDR1 is SGHRS and CDR2 YFSETQ. In DNA, the CDR3 is TGCGCCAGCAGCTTGGACAGGTACACCCGCGAGACCCAGTACTTC. Amino acids: CASSLDRYTRETQYF.

The chain uses TRBV11-3 and TRBJ1-1; 7 bases line up with TRBD1. The length of the CDR3 is 15 residues. V shed 1 base, J shed 0 bases, and the junction held 2 bases outside the gene matches. Germline V CDR1 and CDR2: SGHNT, YENEEA. CDR3 amino acids: CASSLAGQVNTEAFF. CDR3 DNA sequence: TGTGCCAGCAGCTTAGCTGGACAGGTGAACACTGAAGCTTTCTTT.

This clone was observed a handful of times. This chain uses TRBV5-4 with TRBJ1-2; D is uncertain. The CDR3 runs to 13 residues. Germline CDR1 reads SGHNT; CDR2 reads YYREEE (reference sequence). The ends were cut back, 0 bases at V and 2 bases at J, with 5 bases in the middle. This CDR3 is CASSLGLNYGYTF. In nucleotides, the CDR3 is TGTGCCAGCAGCTTGGGGTTGAACTATGGCTACACCTTC.

V is TRBV4-3 and J is TRBJ2-1; 9 bases are a match to TRBD1. This CDR3 contains 15 residues. J gave up 6 bases and V 4 bases, and 7 bases lay outside the gene matches. The germline gives CDR1 LGHNA, CDR2 YSLEER. The CDR3 reads CASSRRGTGLNEQFF. The CDR3 DNA follows: TGCGCCAGCAGCCGCCGCGGGACAGGGCTCAATGAGCAGTTCTTC.

As to this clone: The identical CDR3 is also encoded by other nucleotide sequences in the sample. V and J are TRBV7-2 and TRBJ2-5, with D unresolved. The V gene lost 4 bases and the J gene lost 0 bases, with 0 bases spanning the gap. CDR3 length: 11 amino acids. Germline assignment: CDR1 SGHTA and CDR2 FQGNSA. CDR3 in DNA: TGTGCCAGCAGCTACCAAGAGACCCAGTACTTC. Translating gives CASSYQETQYF.

The V and J genes are TRBV19 and TRBJ1-5; D is unresolved. The CDR3 extends over 14 amino acids. The germline V gene has CDR1 LNHDA and CDR2 SQIVND (reference sequence). Trimming took 8 bases from V and 2 from J, leaving 13 bases between them. In nucleotides, the CDR3 is TGTGCCAGTGAGTGGGTGCGGGGCAATCAGCCCCAGCATTTT. Encoded protein: CASEWVRGNQPQHF.

This clone was recorded only once. The rearrangement links TRBV6-1 to TRBJ1-2; tentative D call: TRBD1 (5 bases). V lost 2 bases to trimming and J lost 13 bases, with 11 bases between them. CDR3 length equals 11 residues. Germline V lookup: CDR1 MNHNS, CDR2 SASEGT. The DNA of the CDR3 is TGTGCCAGCAGTGAACGGGGGACGGCCACCTTC. The encoded protein is CASSERGTATF.

A word on this clone: Other DNA sequences of this sample code for an identical CDR3. V is TRBV27 and J is TRBJ1-5; no definite D call. The CDR3 is made up of 13 amino acids. With 2 bases removed from V and 5 bases from J, the gap between germline ends came to 7 bases. The germline CDR1 and CDR2 sequences are MNHEY and SMNVEV (reference sequence). The CDR3 DNA reads as TGTGCCAGCAGTTTAATAGGAGATCAGCCCCAGCATTTT. It specifies CASSLIGDQPQHF.

The chain couples TRBV7-3 to TRBJ2-3, with D unclear. V was trimmed by 1 base and J by 0 bases, leaving 5 bases between them. CDR1 and CDR2 (germline): SGHTA, FQGTGA. The CDR3 has 14 residues. In nucleotides, the CDR3 is TGTGCCAGCAGCTTAAACCCTAGCACAGATACGCAGTATTTT. As protein: CASSLNPSTDTQYF.